These 30 T cell receptor beta chains were all obtained from the same sample, sequenced in a study of cytomegalovirus exposure and HLA in healthy donors. A multiplex PCR was run with 60 Vbeta primers and 13 Jbeta primers. Here immunoSEQ multiplex PCR was the method, and the copy in TCRdb shows in-frame clones only, minus some. The data show around 90,000 clones, approximately 80% seen once. Sequencing was performed on PBMCs. The source is a man younger than 40 in good health and CMV-seronegative.

V and J are TRBV30 and TRBJ2-7; tentative D call: TRBD2 (6 bases). The germline V and J ends were trimmed by 5 bases and 4 bases, with 21 bases remaining between them. Germline CDR1 and CDR2: GTSNPN and SVGIG (reference sequence). The CDR3 extends over 15 amino acids. CDR3 nucleotide sequence: TGTGCCTGGTCCCGAAGCAGGCTAGCGAGATACGAGCAGTACTTC. It specifies CAWSRSRLARYEQYF.

The V and J genes are TRBV28 and TRBJ1-6, with D perhaps TRBD1 (6 bases). The CDR3 spans 14 residues. V was clipped by 6 bases and J by 5 bases, with 11 bases between them. From germline, CDR1 is MDHEN and CDR2 SYDVKM. For the CDR3, the DNA is TGTGCCAGCAGGCCACAGGGAAATAATTCACCCCTCCACTTT. This codes for CASRPQGNNSPLHF.

The chain carries TRBV11-2 and TRBJ2-3; 8 nucleotides match TRBD2. CDR1 is SGHAT and CDR2 is FQNNGV in the germline V gene. The CDR3 spans 15 residues. The trim removed 4 bases at V and 2 bases at J, leaving 5 bases unmatched. CDR3 bases: TGTGCCAGCAGCTCCGGGACTAGAACCACAGATACGCAGTATTTT. Protein product: CASSSGTRTTDTQYF.

This clone was detected once. The chain links TRBV9 to TRBJ2-1; TRBD1 matches 10 bases. The CDR3 length is 14 residues. V shed 3 bases, J shed 12 bases, and the junction held 9 bases outside the gene matches. Germline V CDR1 and CDR2: SGDLS, YYNGEE. The CDR3 region has the DNA TGTGCCAGCAGCGCAGAAGACAGGGGGCTTTCGCAGTTCTTC. Translated, it gives CASSAEDRGLSQFF.

This sequence joins TRBV2 and TRBJ1-1; TRBD1 is a possible D gene (5 bases). This CDR3 is 13 amino acids long. Germline lookup yields CDR1 SNHLY and CDR2 FYNNEI. Deletions cut 7 bases from V and 7 bases from J, with 16 bases between. This chain's CDR3 is CASNVLTAGEAFF. The CDR3 coding sequence is TGTGCCAGCAACGTCCTGACAGCAGGTGAAGCTTTCTTT. The full variable domain, completed using reference TRBV2 and TRBJ1-1, is EPEVTQTPSHQVTQMGQEVILRCVPISNHLYFYWYRQILGQKVEFLVSFYNNEISEKSEIFDDQFSVERPDGSNFTLKIRSTKLEDSAMYFCASNVLTAGEAFFGQGTRLTVV.

This rearrangement joins TRBV30 to TRBJ2-6, with TRBD1 as a possible D gene (6 bases). The CDR3 has 13 amino acids. CDR1 GTSNPN and CDR2 SVGIG come from the germline V gene (reference sequence). V lost 7 bases and J lost 1, with 8 bases in between. Here the CDR3 reads CASGQSGANVLTF. The CDR3 DNA reads as TGTGCCTCCGGACAGTCTGGGGCCAACGTCCTGACTTTC.

The chain uses TRBV7-6 and TRBJ2-1; 10 nucleotides agree with TRBD1. The V gene's germline CDR1 is SGHVS and CDR2 FNYEAQ. The CDR3 loop spans 14 amino acids. Losses at the gene ends were 1 base for V and 6 bases for J; bases not matched to a gene: 0. CDR3 in DNA: TGTGCCAGCAGCTTAGGACAGGGGGCCAATGAGCAGTTCTTC. Translated, it gives CASSLGQGANEQFF. The variable domain in full, completed from reference TRBV7-6 and TRBJ2-1, reads GAGVSQSPRYKVTKRGQDVALRCDPISGHVSLYWYRQALGQGPEFLTYFNYEAQQDKSGLPNDRFSAERPEGSISTLTIQRTEQRDSAMYRCASSLGQGANEQFFGPGTRLTVL.

The chain links TRBV9 to TRBJ1-2; D ambiguous. From germline, CDR1 is SGDLS and CDR2 YYNGEE. The CDR3 totals 12 residues. V dropped 5 bases and J dropped 7 bases, with 12 bases sitting between them. CDR3 loop: CASRDIYGGYTF. DNA of the CDR3: TGTGCCAGCAGAGATATATACGGTGGCTACACCTTC.

This CDR3 reads CASSYGSPGEQYF. CDR3 in DNA: TGTGCCAGCAGTTACGGGAGCCCGGGGGAGCAGTACTTC. This chain connects TRBV6-5 to TRBJ2-7; TRBD2 is a possible D gene (5 bases). The CDR3 spans 13 residues. The ends were cut back, 2 bases at V and 7 bases at J, with 12 bases in the middle. Germline assignment: CDR1 MNHEY and CDR2 SVGAGI.

The genes are TRBV5-6 and TRBJ2-7; 9 nucleotides line up with TRBD1. Germline values: CDR1 SGHDT, CDR2 YYEEEE. The CDR3 totals 15 residues. V gave up 5 bases and J gave up 2 bases; unmatched junction bases: 8. The CDR3 is CASSDRDRVTYEQYF. As DNA, the CDR3 is TGTGCCAGCAGTGACCGGGACAGGGTAACCTACGAGCAGTACTTC.

V is TRBV7-2 and J is TRBJ1-6; D is unresolved. CDR3 length: 13 amino acids. The germline V gene has CDR1 SGHTA and CDR2 FQGNSA. Deletions cut 4 bases from V and 3 bases from J, with 4 bases between. CDR3 sequence reads: CASSSLYNSPLHF. CDR3 sequence (DNA): TGTGCCAGCAGCTCACTCTATAATTCACCCCTCCACTTT.

This clone was seen a handful of times. The genes are TRBV2 and TRBJ2-7, with 9 bases aligning to TRBD1. This CDR3 spans 17 amino acids. Germline V gene sequence: CDR1 SNHLY, CDR2 FYNNEI. Losses at the gene ends were 7 bases for V and 2 bases for J; bases not matched to a gene: 15. CDR3 DNA: TGTGCCAGCACCCGAGGGACTCTTGACAGGGGGACCTACGAGCAGTACTTC. Amino acids: CASTRGTLDRGTYEQYF.

J is TRBJ2-1 and V is TRBV5-8, with D possibly TRBD1 on 5 matching bases. Germline values: CDR1 SGHTS, CDR2 YDEGEE. The length of the CDR3 is 17 residues. The V end was cut by 5 bases, the J end by 0 bases, with 18 bases between. CDR3 DNA sequence: TGTGCCAGCAGTTACAATAGACAGTCGAGCTCCTACAATGAGCAGTTCTTC. Protein sequence: CASSYNRQSSSYNEQFF. The variable domain in full, completed from reference TRBV5-8 and TRBJ2-1, reads EAGVTQSPTHLIKTRGQQATLRCSPISGHTSVYWYQQALGLGLQFLLWYDEGEERNRGNFPPRFSGRQFPNYSSELNVNALELEDSALYLCASSYNRQSSSYNEQFFGPGTRLTVL.

The chain recombines TRBV4-1 with TRBJ1-5; tentatively, D is TRBD1 (5 bases). This CDR3 spans 16 amino acids. Germline CDR1 reads MGHRA; CDR2 reads YSYEKL. The germline V and J ends were trimmed by 0 bases and 1 base, with 10 bases remaining between them. CDR3 in amino acids: CASSQDLGVSNQPQHF. The DNA for the CDR3 is TGCGCCAGCAGCCAAGATCTAGGGGTGAGCAATCAGCCCCAGCATTTT.

The chain employs TRBV6-5 and TRBJ2-5, with 7 bases matching TRBD1. The J call could be wrong; TRBJ2-7 is a better fit for the DNA end. The CDR3 length is 14 residues. Germline V lookup: CDR1 MNHEY, CDR2 SVGAGI. The CDR3 here is CASSYSGQIYEQYF. The CDR3 DNA follows: TGTGCCAGCAGTTACTCGGGACAGATCTACGAGCAGTACTTC.

The V and J genes are TRBV7-6 and TRBJ1-2; tentative D call: TRBD1 (6 bases). There are 13 residues in the CDR3. V was pared by 4 bases and J by 7 bases, with 13 bases between. From germline, CDR1 is SGHVS and CDR2 FNYEAQ. Here the CDR3 DNA reads TGTGCCAGCAGCTCCTATGACAGGCCTGGCTACACCTTC. Translating it yields CASSSYDRPGYTF.

The chain employs TRBV9 and TRBJ2-7, with D maybe TRBD2 (5 bases). The CDR3 covers 14 residues. Per the germline V gene, CDR1 is SGDLS and CDR2 is YYNGEE. Trimming left V 0 bases short and J 6 bases short, with 13 bases between. The CDR3 spells CASSVGGFAGEQYF. The CDR3 DNA is TGTGCCAGCAGCGTAGGAGGGTTCGCGGGCGAGCAGTACTTC.

This clone showed up just once. The chain has TRBV4-1 and TRBJ2-7; a weak D match, TRBD1 (5 bases). V lost 0 bases and J 3 bases, leaving 6 bases between the germline ends. The germline CDR1 and CDR2 sequences are MGHRA and YSYEKL. The CDR3 has 13 residues. Here the CDR3 DNA reads TGCGCCAGCAGCCAAGATGACAGCTACGAGCAGTACTTC. This codes for CASSQDDSYEQYF.

The rearrangement links TRBV7-8 to TRBJ1-1, with unresolved D. The CDR3 has 13 residues. The germline V and J ends were trimmed by 5 bases and 4 bases, with 11 bases remaining between them. CDR1 is SGHVS, CDR2 FQNEAQ, per germline. CDR3 nucleotides: TGTGCCAGCAGCCTCACAGCTGCCACTGAAGCTTTCTTT. Translation gives CASSLTAATEAFF.

This clone showed up just a few times. The chain joins TRBV6-1 to TRBJ1-5; D uncertain. Germline V CDR1 and CDR2: MNHNS, SASEGT. V lost 3 bases and J 7 bases, leaving 10 bases between the germline ends. This CDR3 comprises 13 residues. The CDR3 is CASSDRIEQPQHF. CDR3 DNA: TGTGCCAGCAGTGACAGGATTGAGCAGCCCCAGCATTTT.

This chain links TRBV7-2 with TRBJ1-4; a weak D match, TRBD1 (6 bases). Trimming removed 5 bases from V and 7 bases from J, with 17 bases in between. Germline CDR1 reads SGHTA; CDR2 reads FQGNSA. This CDR3 has 15 amino acids. The CDR3 here is CASSEPGGGIEKLFF. CDR3 DNA sequence: TGTGCCAGCAGCGAACCGGGGGGCGGAATTGAAAAACTGTTTTTT.

As concerns this clone: An end of the junction does not agree with germline; a read error may underlie this. The chain recombines TRBV5-4 with TRBJ2-1; D ambiguous. This CDR3 has 12 amino acids. The germline V gene encodes CDR1 SGHNT and CDR2 YYREEE (reference sequence). Written as DNA, the CDR3 is TGTGCCAGCAGCTTGGTGGGCAATGGGCAGTTCTTC. It is translated as CASSLVGNGQFF.

The chain combines TRBV6-4 with TRBJ2-2; 8 positions match TRBD1. The CDR3 covers 19 residues. J lost 4 bases, V lost 0 bases, and 13 bases had no gene match. In germline, CDR1 is MRHNA, CDR2 SNTAGT. The CDR3 loop reads CASSDSTLRTGQLTGELFF. In DNA form, the CDR3 reads TGTGCCAGCAGTGACTCGACGCTCCGGACAGGGCAACTCACCGGGGAGCTGTTTTTT.

The chain is built from TRBV7-2 and TRBJ2-2, with TRBD2 identical over 11 bases. Germline CDR1 SGHTA, CDR2 FQGNSA. The CDR3 is made up of 16 amino acids. Trimming at V came to 5 bases and at J to 6 bases, leaving 8 bases not matched to a gene. The CDR3 bases are TGTGCCAGCAGCGGGGGGCTAGCGGGGGGATCCGGGGAGCTGTTTTTT. Protein sequence: CASSGGLAGGSGELFF.

There are many counts of this clone. V and J are TRBV6-1 and TRBJ2-6, with D perhaps matching TRBD1 (5 bases). CDR1 and CDR2 (germline): MNHNS, SASEGT. V gave up 4 bases and J gave up 0 bases, with 7 bases separating them. CDR3 length: 15 amino acids. The CDR3 DNA reads TGTGCCAGCAGTGGACAGAGCTCTGGGGCCAACGTCCTGACTTTC. Translated: CASSGQSSGANVLTF.

The gene calls are TRBV2 and TRBJ1-3; TRBD1 is a possible D gene (6 bases). Trimming shortened V by 9 bases and J by 7 bases, and 13 bases separated the two germline ends. Per the germline V gene, CDR1 is SNHLY and CDR2 is FYNNEI. CDR3 size: 12 residues. The CDR3 loop reads CARSGVGNTIYF. The CDR3 nucleotides are TGTGCCAGATCAGGGGTCGGGAACACCATATATTTT.

V gene TRBV7-9 combines with J gene TRBJ1-6, with TRBD1 identical over 8 bases. V lost 6 bases, J lost 5 bases, and 6 bases stayed unmatched. Germline loops: CDR1 SEHNR, CDR2 FQNEAQ (reference sequence). This CDR3 spans 15 amino acids. The CDR3 is CASRFTGGNNSPLHF. The DNA of the CDR3 is TGTGCCAGCAGGTTCACAGGGGGGAATAATTCACCCCTCCACTTT. Full variable domain (outside the CDR3, taken from reference TRBV7-9 and TRBJ1-6): DTGVSQNPRHKITKRGQNVTFRCDPISEHNRLYWYRQTLGQGPEFLTYFQNEAQLEKSRLLSDRFSAERPKGSFSTLEIQRTEQGDSAMYLCASRFTGGNNSPLHFGNGTRLTVT.

This clone was seen more than once but under ten times. The CDR3 DNA is TGTGCCAGCAGTCCCCAGGGGGGTTACACTGAAGCTTTCTTT. It codes for CASSPQGGYTEAFF. The V call is TRBV25-1, the J call TRBJ1-1, with TRBD1 matching 7 bases. Unmatched junction bases numbered 6, after V lost 5 bases and J lost 3 bases. The CDR3 covers 14 residues. CDR1 and CDR2 (germline): MGHDK, SYGVNS.

CDR3 region: CASSEYPAEKLFF. The CDR3, as DNA: TGTGCCAGCAGTGAGTATCCCGCGGAAAAACTGTTTTTT. The V gene is TRBV2, the J gene TRBJ1-4; D is unclear. This CDR3 comprises 13 residues. Germline CDR1 and CDR2: SNHLY and FYNNEI. The ends were cut back, 3 bases at V and 8 bases at J, with 10 bases in the middle.

The chain combines TRBV9 with TRBJ2-1, with D tentatively TRBD1 (6 bases). The germline V and J ends were trimmed by 4 bases and 9 bases, with 17 bases remaining between them. Germline-derived CDR1 and CDR2 are SGDLS and YYNGEE. CDR3 length: 14 amino acids. In nucleotides, the CDR3 is TGTGCCAGCAGCTTAAAGCCCCTACAGGGTGAGCAGTTCTTC. Translation: CASSLKPLQGEQFF.